This T cell receptor beta chain was obtained from a study of Ad26.COV2.S vaccination and SARS-CoV-2 variants. Profiling relied on immunoSEQ multiplex PCR, and the TCRdb table lists in-frame clones only, not all of them. The sample contains tens of thousands of clones, 83% of which appear only once. This clone was observed a single time. The germline V gene encodes CDR1 SGHRS and CDR2 YFSETQ. Trimming removed 4 bases at V and 6 bases at J, with 13 bases between. The CDR3 is made up of 13 amino acids. The chain couples TRBV5-1 to TRBJ1-2, with D maybe TRBD1 (5 bases). The sample here was peripheral blood, taken after recovery from COVID-19. The source is a human donor who had recovered from COVID-19. CDR3 loop: CASSPGRVDGYTF. The DNA for the CDR3 is TGCGCCAGCAGCCCGGGGCGGGTGGATGGCTACACCTTC.